Following are 27 T cell receptor beta chains from one sample sequenced in a study of cytotoxic CD8 clonotypes in ibrutinib-treated CLL. Method: immunoSEQ multiplex PCR; TCRdb's copy keeps in-frame clones and lacks some. The sample consists of some 58,000 clones, about 72% of them appearing once. The sample in question was PBMCs, obtained after 12 months of ibrutinib treatment. These receptors all come from a human donor with chronic lymphocytic leukemia.

In this sample, this clone turned up a few times. The chain employs TRBV28 and TRBJ1-2; no firm D call. This CDR3 contains 14 residues. The V gene lost 6 bases and the J gene lost 3 bases, with 14 bases spanning the gap. Germline-derived CDR1 and CDR2 are MDHEN and SYDVKM. The CDR3 reads CASRNWRDDYGYTF. CDR3 nucleotides: TGTGCCAGCAGGAACTGGAGAGATGACTATGGCTACACCTTC.

The chain joins TRBV9 to TRBJ2-2, with a tentative D call TRBD1 (5 bases). V lost 2 bases and J lost 0, with 11 bases in between. The germline V gene encodes CDR1 SGDLS and CDR2 YYNGEE. This CDR3 region has 16 residues. CDR3 nucleotide sequence: TGTGCCAGCAGCGTGGCGACAGTTGCGAACACCGGGGAGCTGTTTTTT. It yields the protein CASSVATVANTGELFF.

This clone has a handful of counts. The rearrangement joins TRBV18 to TRBJ2-7; the D gene is possibly TRBD2 (7 bases). The CDR3 sequence is 13 residues long. V was cut by 8 bases and J by 5 bases, with 16 bases left in between. The V gene's germline CDR1 is KGHSH and CDR2 LQKENI. Here the CDR3 reads CASKPTGGDEQYF. The CDR3, as DNA: TGTGCCAGCAAACCTACGGGGGGCGACGAGCAGTACTTC.

The V gene is TRBV29-1, the J gene TRBJ2-3; 9 nucleotides match TRBD1. CDR3 length: 14 amino acids. Germline V gene lookup returns CDR1 SQVTM and CDR2 ANQGSEA. Trimming cost V 4 bases and J 2 bases; bases outside gene matches: 4. The CDR3 spells CSVGGTGFTDTQYF. In DNA, the CDR3 is TGCAGCGTTGGAGGGACAGGGTTCACAGATACGCAGTATTTT.

V and J are TRBV4-1 and TRBJ2-2, with a weak D call TRBD1 (6 bases). Germline V CDR1 and CDR2: MGHRA, YSYEKL. V shed 0 bases and J shed 3 bases, with 8 bases lying between them. The CDR3 extends over 15 amino acids. Written as DNA, the CDR3 is TGCGCCAGCAGCCAAGAAGGGGGTTACACCGGGGAGCTGTTTTTT. Translating gives CASSQEGGYTGELFF.

This chain links TRBV5-1 with TRBJ2-2; 9 bases agree with TRBD2. V dropped 2 bases and J dropped 2; count of bases not matched to a gene: 7. Germline V gives CDR1 SGHRS, CDR2 YFSETQ. The CDR3 sequence is 17 residues long. The CDR3 reads CASSLILAGVNTGELFF. In DNA, the CDR3 is TGCGCCAGCAGCTTAATCTTAGCGGGGGTTAACACCGGGGAGCTGTTTTTT. The variable domain in full, completed from reference TRBV5-1 and TRBJ2-2, reads KAGVTQTPRYLIKTRGQQVTLSCSPISGHRSVSWYQQTPGQGLQFLFEYFSETQRNKGNFPGRFSGRQFSNSRSEMNVSTLELGDSALYLCASSLILAGVNTGELFFGEGSRLTVL.

V usage is TRBV7-3 and J usage is TRBJ2-5, with TRBD1 matching over 7 bases. V shed 2 bases and J 4 bases; nucleotides not matched to a gene: 7. Germline V gene lookup returns CDR1 SGHTA and CDR2 FQGTGA. This CDR3 comprises 15 residues. The CDR3 here is CASSLAGGESETQYF. The DNA of the CDR3 is TGTGCCAGCAGCTTAGCAGGGGGAGAGTCAGAGACCCAGTACTTC.

This chain uses TRBV11-2 with TRBJ2-1, with 12 bases fitting TRBD2. Trimming took 3 bases from V and 4 from J; bases not matched to a gene: 4. Germline V CDR1 and CDR2: SGHAT, FQNNGV. The CDR3 length is 16 residues. The CDR3 spells CASSLPLAGGYNEQFF. CDR3 DNA: TGTGCCAGCAGCTTGCCACTAGCGGGAGGTTACAATGAGCAGTTCTTC. The variable domain in full, with the rest retrieved from reference TRBV11-2 and TRBJ2-1, is EAGVAQSPRYKIIEKRQSVAFWCNPISGHATLYWYQQILGQGPKLLIQFQNNGVVDDSQLPKDRFSAERLKGVDSTLKIQPAKLEDSAVYLCASSLPLAGGYNEQFFGPGTRLTVL.

This sequence joins TRBV28 and TRBJ2-5, with D possibly TRBD2 on 5 matching bases. This CDR3 has 12 amino acids. In germline, CDR1 is MDHEN, CDR2 SYDVKM. V shed 7 bases and J shed 9 bases, with 15 bases lying between them. The CDR3 DNA is TGTGCCAGCAAAGAGGGAACGAGGGCCCAGTACTTC. This encodes CASKEGTRAQYF.

Only one count was recorded for this clone. V gene TRBV4-2 combines with J gene TRBJ2-4, with no clear D. Trimming pared 4 bases from V and 4 bases from J, leaving 14 bases between. This CDR3 is 15 amino acids long. In germline, CDR1 is LGHNA, CDR2 YNFKEQ. This CDR3 is CASSPSRQAKNIQYF. Written as DNA, the CDR3 is TGTGCCAGCAGCCCGTCGAGGCAGGCAAAAAACATTCAGTACTTC.

The chain couples TRBV7-6 to TRBJ2-1, with TRBD1 identical over 7 bases. The germline V gene encodes CDR1 SGHVS and CDR2 FNYEAQ. The CDR3 is 18 amino acids. The trim removed 9 bases at V and 6 bases at J, leaving 23 bases unmatched. The CDR3 region has the DNA TGTGCCAGGACCCCTAGGATGAGCCGGGACAGCCCCCTCAATGAGCAGTTCTTC. Its translation: CARTPRMSRDSPLNEQFF.

The CDR3, as DNA: TGTGCCAGCAGCTCAACTCTACGTGCGACCCAGTACTTC. This encodes CASSSTLRATQYF. The chain couples TRBV7-2 to TRBJ2-5; unclear D gene. The CDR3 length is 13 residues. Trimming pared 4 bases from V and 7 bases from J, leaving 13 bases between. Per germline, CDR1 SGHTA and CDR2 FQGNSA.

The V and J genes are TRBV23-1 and TRBJ1-1, with 9 bases aligning to TRBD1. TRBV23-1 is labeled an ORF, and its function is uncertain. V lost 4 bases and J lost 4; bases outside the gene matches: 16. CDR3 length: 18 residues. The DNA for the CDR3 is TGCGCCAGCAGTCGCAAGGGACAGGGAACTGGGTGGAGCACTGAAGCTTTCTTT. It codes for CASSRKGQGTGWSTEAFF.

The chain is built from TRBV2 and TRBJ2-1; TRBD1 might be the D (6 bases). The CDR3 covers 15 residues. Per germline, CDR1 SNHLY and CDR2 FYNNEI. The germline V and J ends were trimmed by 0 bases and 0 bases, with 6 bases remaining between them. This CDR3 reads CASSEAGGSYNEQFF. The CDR3 DNA is TGTGCCAGCAGTGAAGCAGGGGGCTCCTACAATGAGCAGTTCTTC.

The rearrangement uses TRBV15 and TRBJ2-4; maybe TRBD2 (6 bases). Germline V gene sequence: CDR1 LNHNV, CDR2 YYDKDF (reference sequence). CDR3 size: 15 residues. Trimming stripped 0 bases from V and 5 bases from J, with 11 bases between. The CDR3 loop is CATSRDGDFENIQYF. The CDR3, as DNA: TGTGCCACCAGCAGAGATGGGGACTTTGAAAACATTCAGTACTTC.

This clone was detected only once. The V gene is TRBV18, the J gene TRBJ1-2; the D gene is possibly TRBD1 (5 bases). The CDR3 runs to 14 residues. The ends were cut back, 2 bases at V and 1 base at J, with 8 bases in the middle. The germline V gene encodes CDR1 KGHSH and CDR2 LQKENI. As DNA, the CDR3 is TGTGCCAGCTCACCATCGGGGGGTAACTATGGCTACACCTTC. Translating it yields CASSPSGGNYGYTF.

This rearrangement joins TRBV28 to TRBJ2-7; D not certain. Germline values: CDR1 MDHEN, CDR2 SYDVKM. V gave up 5 bases and J gave up 2 bases, with 10 bases separating them. The CDR3 is 13 residues long. The CDR3 DNA reads TGTGCCAGCAGTCCATACAGCGCCTACGAGCAGTACTTC. This codes for CASSPYSAYEQYF.

The V and J genes are TRBV7-9 and TRBJ1-2, with D tentatively TRBD1 (5 bases). The ends were cut back, 0 bases at V and 4 bases at J, with 15 bases in the middle. The germline V gene has CDR1 SEHNR and CDR2 FQNEAQ (reference sequence). This CDR3 is built from 16 residues. CDR3: CASSLAEGRGFYGYTF. DNA for the CDR3: TGTGCCAGCAGCTTAGCGGAGGGCCGGGGCTTCTATGGCTACACCTTC.

This chain joins TRBV30 and TRBJ2-1; TRBD2 agrees at 9 bases. J gave up 6 bases and V 2 bases, and 11 bases lay outside the gene matches. Germline V gene lookup returns CDR1 GTSNPN and CDR2 SVGIG (reference sequence). This CDR3 is built from 16 residues. The CDR3: CAWSPLAGAGLNEQFF. CDR3 DNA sequence: TGTGCCTGGAGTCCTTTAGCGGGAGCGGGGCTCAATGAGCAGTTCTTC.

The rearrangement links TRBV25-1 to TRBJ1-4; TRBD1 is a possible D gene (5 bases). V dropped 5 bases and J dropped 8 bases, with 21 bases sitting between them. The germline CDR1 and CDR2 sequences are MGHDK and SYGVNS. The CDR3 consists of 16 residues. CDR3 amino acids: CASSKPDIWGWEKLFF. CDR3 DNA: TGTGCCAGCAGTAAACCAGACATTTGGGGCTGGGAAAAACTGTTTTTT.

The chain uses TRBV7-3 and TRBJ1-2; 7 bases line up with TRBD1. V lost 8 bases, J lost 8 bases, and 17 bases stayed unmatched. CDR3 size: 15 residues. The V gene's germline CDR1 is SGHTA and CDR2 FQGTGA. CDR3 region: CASSESNTGAGGYTF. For the CDR3, the DNA is TGTGCCAGCTCAGAATCCAACACAGGGGCCGGGGGCTACACCTTC.

The chain uses TRBV7-2 and TRBJ2-1, with 9 nucleotides matching TRBD1. CDR1 SGHTA and CDR2 FQGNSA come from the germline V gene. The CDR3 sequence is 13 residues long. The trim removed 6 bases at V and 8 bases at J, leaving 5 bases unmatched. Written as DNA, the CDR3 is TGTGCCAGCAGTAAACAGGGGGCCGATGAGCAGTTCTTC. Translating it yields CASSKQGADEQFF.

The chain links TRBV23-1 to TRBJ2-3, with 7 bases fitting TRBD2. TRBV23-1 carries the ORF label, with uncertain function. The CDR3 is made up of 16 amino acids. V shed 2 bases, J shed 0 bases, and the junction held 5 bases outside the gene matches. DNA for the CDR3: TGCGCCAGCAGTCAACCCCTAGCGGCTAGCACAGATACGCAGTATTTT. This gives the protein CASSQPLAASTDTQYF.

This chain links TRBV15 with TRBJ1-5, with D possibly matching TRBD1 (6 bases). CDR1 and CDR2 (germline): LNHNV, YYDKDF (reference sequence). Trimming removed 2 bases from V and 5 bases from J, with 13 bases in between. This CDR3 spans 15 amino acids. The CDR3 loop reads CATSRRQGLYQPQHF. DNA of the CDR3: TGTGCCACCAGCAGACGGCAGGGGTTATATCAGCCCCAGCATTTT. Variable domain in full (rest from reference TRBV15 and TRBJ1-5): DAMVIQNPRYQVTQFGKPVTLSCSQTLNHNVMYWYQQKSSQAPKLLFHYYDKDFNNEADTPDNFQSRRPNTSFCFLDIRSPGLGDTAMYLCATSRRQGLYQPQHFGDGTRLSIL.

This chain links TRBV7-2 with TRBJ2-2; unclear D gene. Trimming left V 1 base short and J 2 bases short, with 5 bases between. Germline V gene lookup returns CDR1 SGHTA and CDR2 FQGNSA. This CDR3 contains 14 residues. Written as DNA, the CDR3 is TGTGCCAGCAGCTTAGAAACCAACACCGGGGAGCTGTTTTTT. Its protein is CASSLETNTGELFF. The variable domain in full, completed from reference TRBV7-2 and TRBJ2-2, reads GAGVSQSPSNKVTEKGKDVELRCDPISGHTALYWYRQSLGQGLEFLIYFQGNSAPDKSGLPSDRFSAERTGGSVSTLTIQRTQQEDSAVYLCASSLETNTGELFFGEGSRLTVL.

The chain couples TRBV2 to TRBJ2-1, with a weak D call TRBD2 (5 bases). The CDR3 spans 14 residues. With 0 bases removed from V and 9 bases from J, the gap between germline ends came to 12 bases. The germline gives CDR1 SNHLY, CDR2 FYNNEI. DNA of the CDR3: TGTGCCAGCAGTGAAGCACGGTCCGGAGGTGAGCAGTTCTTC. Encoded protein: CASSEARSGGEQFF.

The rearrangement links TRBV9 to TRBJ1-1; the D is unclear. The CDR3 has 15 residues. Germline CDR1 SGDLS, CDR2 YYNGEE. Trimming pared 1 base from V and 1 base from J, leaving 11 bases between. The CDR3 loop reads CASSVPTEGNTEAFF. In DNA form, the CDR3 reads TGTGCCAGCAGCGTACCGACGGAGGGGAACACTGAAGCTTTCTTT.